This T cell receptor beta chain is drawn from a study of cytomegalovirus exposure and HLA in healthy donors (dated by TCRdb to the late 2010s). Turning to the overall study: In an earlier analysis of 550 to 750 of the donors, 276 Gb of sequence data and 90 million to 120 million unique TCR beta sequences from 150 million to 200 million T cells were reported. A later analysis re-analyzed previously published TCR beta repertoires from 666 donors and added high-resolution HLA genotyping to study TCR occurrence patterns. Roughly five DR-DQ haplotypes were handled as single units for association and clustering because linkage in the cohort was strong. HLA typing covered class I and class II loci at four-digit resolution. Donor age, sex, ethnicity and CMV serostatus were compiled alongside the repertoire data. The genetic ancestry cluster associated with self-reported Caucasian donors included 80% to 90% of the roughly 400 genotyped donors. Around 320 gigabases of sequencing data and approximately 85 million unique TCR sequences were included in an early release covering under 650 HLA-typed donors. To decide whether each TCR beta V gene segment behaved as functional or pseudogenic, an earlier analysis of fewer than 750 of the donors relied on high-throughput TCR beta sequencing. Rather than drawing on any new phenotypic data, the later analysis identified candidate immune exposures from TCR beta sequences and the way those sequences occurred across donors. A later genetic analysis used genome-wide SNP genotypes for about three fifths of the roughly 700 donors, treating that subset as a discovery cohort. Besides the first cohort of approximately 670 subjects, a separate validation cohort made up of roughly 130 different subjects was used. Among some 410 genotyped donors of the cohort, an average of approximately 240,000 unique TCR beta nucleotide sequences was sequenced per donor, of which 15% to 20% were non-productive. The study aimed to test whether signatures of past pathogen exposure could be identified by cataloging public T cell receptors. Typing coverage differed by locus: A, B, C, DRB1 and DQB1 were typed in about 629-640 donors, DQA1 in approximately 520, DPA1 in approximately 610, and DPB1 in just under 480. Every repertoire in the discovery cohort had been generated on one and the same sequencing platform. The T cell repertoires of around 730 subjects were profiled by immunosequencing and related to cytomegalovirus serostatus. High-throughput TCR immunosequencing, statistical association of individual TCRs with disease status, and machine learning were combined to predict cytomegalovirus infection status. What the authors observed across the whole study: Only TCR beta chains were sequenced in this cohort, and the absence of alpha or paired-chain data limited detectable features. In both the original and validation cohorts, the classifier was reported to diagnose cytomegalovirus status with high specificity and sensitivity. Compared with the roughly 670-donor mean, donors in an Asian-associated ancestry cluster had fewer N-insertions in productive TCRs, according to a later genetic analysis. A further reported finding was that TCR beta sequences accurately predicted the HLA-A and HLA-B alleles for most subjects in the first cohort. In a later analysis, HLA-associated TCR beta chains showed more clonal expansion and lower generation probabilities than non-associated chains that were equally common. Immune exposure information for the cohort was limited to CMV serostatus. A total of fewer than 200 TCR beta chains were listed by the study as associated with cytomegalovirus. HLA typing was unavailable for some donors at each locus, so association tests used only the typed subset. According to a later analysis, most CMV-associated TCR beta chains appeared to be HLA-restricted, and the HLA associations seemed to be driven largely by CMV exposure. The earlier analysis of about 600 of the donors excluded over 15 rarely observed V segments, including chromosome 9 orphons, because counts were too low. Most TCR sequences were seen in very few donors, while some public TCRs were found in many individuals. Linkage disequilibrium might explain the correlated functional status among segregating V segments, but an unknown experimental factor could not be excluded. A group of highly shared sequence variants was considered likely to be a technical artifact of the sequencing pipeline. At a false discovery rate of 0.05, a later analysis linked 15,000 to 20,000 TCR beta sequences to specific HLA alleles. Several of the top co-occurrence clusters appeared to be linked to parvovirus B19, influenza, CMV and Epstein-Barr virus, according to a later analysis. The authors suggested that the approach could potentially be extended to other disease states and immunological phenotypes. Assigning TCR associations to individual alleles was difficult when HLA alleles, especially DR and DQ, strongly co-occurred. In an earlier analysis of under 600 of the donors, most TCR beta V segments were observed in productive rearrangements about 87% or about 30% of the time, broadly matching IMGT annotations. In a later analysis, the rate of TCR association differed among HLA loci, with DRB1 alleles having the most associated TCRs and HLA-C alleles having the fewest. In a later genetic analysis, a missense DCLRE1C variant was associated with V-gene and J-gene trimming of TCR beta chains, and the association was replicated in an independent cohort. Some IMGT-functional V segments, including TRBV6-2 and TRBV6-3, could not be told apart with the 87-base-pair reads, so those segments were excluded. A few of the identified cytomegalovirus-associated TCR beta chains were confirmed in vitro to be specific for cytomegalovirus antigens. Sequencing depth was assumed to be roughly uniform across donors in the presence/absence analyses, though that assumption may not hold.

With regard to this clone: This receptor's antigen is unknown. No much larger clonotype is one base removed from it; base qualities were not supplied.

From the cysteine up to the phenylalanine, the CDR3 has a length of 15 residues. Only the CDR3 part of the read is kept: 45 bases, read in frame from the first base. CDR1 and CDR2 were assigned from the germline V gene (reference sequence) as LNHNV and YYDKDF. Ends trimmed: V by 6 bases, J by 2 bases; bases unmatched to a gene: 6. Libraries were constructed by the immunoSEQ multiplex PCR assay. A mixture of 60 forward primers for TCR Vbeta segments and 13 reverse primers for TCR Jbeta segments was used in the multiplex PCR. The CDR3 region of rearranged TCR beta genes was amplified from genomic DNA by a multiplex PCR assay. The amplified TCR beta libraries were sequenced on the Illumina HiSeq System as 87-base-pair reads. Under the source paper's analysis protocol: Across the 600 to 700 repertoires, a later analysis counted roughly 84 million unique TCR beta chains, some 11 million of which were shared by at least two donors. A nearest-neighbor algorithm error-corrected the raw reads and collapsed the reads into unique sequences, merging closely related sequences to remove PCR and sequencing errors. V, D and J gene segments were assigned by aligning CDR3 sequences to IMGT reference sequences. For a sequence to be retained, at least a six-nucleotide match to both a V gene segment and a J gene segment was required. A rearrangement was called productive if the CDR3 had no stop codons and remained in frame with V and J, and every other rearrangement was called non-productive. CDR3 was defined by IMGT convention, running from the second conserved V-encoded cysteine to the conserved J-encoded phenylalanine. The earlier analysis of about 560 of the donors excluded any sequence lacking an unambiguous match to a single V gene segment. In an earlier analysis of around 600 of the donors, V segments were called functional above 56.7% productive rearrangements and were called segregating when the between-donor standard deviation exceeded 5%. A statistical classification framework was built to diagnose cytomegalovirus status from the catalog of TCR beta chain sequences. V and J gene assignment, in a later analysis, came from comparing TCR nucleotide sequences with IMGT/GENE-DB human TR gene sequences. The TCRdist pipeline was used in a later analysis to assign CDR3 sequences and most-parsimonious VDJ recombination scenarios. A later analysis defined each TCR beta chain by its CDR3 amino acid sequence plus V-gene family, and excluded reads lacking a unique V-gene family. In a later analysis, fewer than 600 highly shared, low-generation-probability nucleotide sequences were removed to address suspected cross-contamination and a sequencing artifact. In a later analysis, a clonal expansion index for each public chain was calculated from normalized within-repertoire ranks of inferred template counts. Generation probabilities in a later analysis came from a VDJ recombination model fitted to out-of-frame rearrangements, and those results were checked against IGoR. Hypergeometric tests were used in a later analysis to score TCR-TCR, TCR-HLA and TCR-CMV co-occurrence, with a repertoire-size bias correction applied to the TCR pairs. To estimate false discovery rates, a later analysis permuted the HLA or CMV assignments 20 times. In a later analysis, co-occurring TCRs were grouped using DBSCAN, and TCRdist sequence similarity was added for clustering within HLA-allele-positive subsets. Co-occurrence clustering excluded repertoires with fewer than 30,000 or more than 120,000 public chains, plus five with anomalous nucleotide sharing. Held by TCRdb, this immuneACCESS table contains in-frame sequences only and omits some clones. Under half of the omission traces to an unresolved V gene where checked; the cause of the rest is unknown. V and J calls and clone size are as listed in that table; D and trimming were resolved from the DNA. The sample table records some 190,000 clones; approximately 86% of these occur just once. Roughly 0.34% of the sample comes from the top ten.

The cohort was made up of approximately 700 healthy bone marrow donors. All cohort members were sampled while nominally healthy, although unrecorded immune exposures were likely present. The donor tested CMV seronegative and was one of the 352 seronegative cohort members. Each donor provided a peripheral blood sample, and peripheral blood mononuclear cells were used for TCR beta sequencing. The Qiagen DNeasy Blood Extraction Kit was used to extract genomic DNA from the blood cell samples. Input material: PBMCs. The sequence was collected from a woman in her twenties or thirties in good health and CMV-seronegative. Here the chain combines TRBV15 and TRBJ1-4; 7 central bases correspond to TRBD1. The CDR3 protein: CATRSSGGTNEKLFF. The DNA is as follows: TGTGCCACCAGAAGTTCAGGGGGTACTAATGAAAAACTGTTTTTT.